These 24 T cell receptor beta chains were all obtained from the same sample, sequenced in a study of T cells after yellow fever vaccination. TCRdb itself ran the 5' RACE reads through MiXCR, one entry per CDR3 protein. The sample lists approximately 300,000 distinct CDR3 sequences, 10% to 15% occurring once. This sample comprised CD4+ T cells sorted from PBMCs, obtained 45 days after the yellow fever booster vaccination. These receptors were taken from a man aged 25-40 years who received the YFV17D yellow fever vaccine.

Written as DNA, the CDR3 is TGCAGTGCGGATCCCGGACAGGTCAATCAGCCCCAGCATTTT. It specifies CSADPGQVNQPQHF. The gene calls are TRBV20-1 and TRBJ1-5, with 7 bases fitting TRBD1. CDR1 and CDR2 from the germline V gene are DFQATT and SNEGSKA (reference sequence). With 6 bases clipped from V and 3 bases from J, the junction kept 8 bases outside the gene matches. The CDR3 covers 14 residues.

This clonotype appeared a few times. The chain joins TRBV29-1 to TRBJ2-1; D call uncertain. Looked up from germline, CDR1 is SQVTM and CDR2 is ANQGSEA. CDR3 length: 13 residues. The V gene lost 7 bases and the J gene lost 0 bases, with 10 bases spanning the gap. CDR3 coding DNA: TGCAGCGCCCGGATAGGCTCCTACAATGAGCAGTTCTTC. Encoded protein: CSARIGSYNEQFF.

As DNA, the CDR3 is TGTGCCAGCAGGAAGGCAGGGGGTAACGGCAATGAGCAGTTCTTC. The encoded protein is CASRKAGGNGNEQFF. The rearrangement uses TRBV11-2 and TRBJ2-1; 7 bases are a match to TRBD1. Looked up from germline, CDR1 is SGHAT and CDR2 is FQNNGV. With 6 bases clipped from V and 6 bases from J, the junction kept 11 bases outside the gene matches. The CDR3 is 15 residues long.

On this clonotype itself: The junction does not match germline at one end; this may be a read error. The gene calls are TRBV19 and TRBJ2-3, with a possible D match to TRBD1 (6 bases). The CDR3 is made up of 13 amino acids. Looked up from germline, CDR1 is LNHDA and CDR2 is SQIVND (reference sequence). The CDR3 sequence: CPSSPGQTDTQYF. CDR3 bases: TGTCCCAGTAGCCCTGGACAGACAGATACGCAGTATTTT.

The rearrangement uses TRBV4-3 and TRBJ2-1; 11 nucleotides line up with TRBD2. This CDR3 is 15 amino acids long. Germline V CDR1 and CDR2: LGHNA, YSLEER. Trimming removed 4 bases from V and 6 bases from J; junction bases left unmatched: 5. CDR3 region: CASSLLAGGLNEQFF. CDR3 DNA: TGCGCCAGCAGCCTGCTAGCGGGAGGACTCAATGAGCAGTTCTTC.

The CDR3 is CASSPGGTGANVLTF. The CDR3 region has the DNA TGTGCCAGCAGTCCAGGGGGAACTGGGGCCAACGTCCTGACTTTC. The rearrangement links TRBV28 to TRBJ2-6, with 7 bases matching TRBD1. The J segment lost 2 bases and the V segment lost 5 bases, leaving 3 bases of the junction unmatched. The CDR3 extends over 15 amino acids. CDR1 and CDR2 (germline): MDHEN, SYDVKM.

The chain is built from TRBV5-1 and TRBJ2-2, with a tentative D call TRBD2 (6 bases). The CDR3 extends over 15 amino acids. CDR1 and CDR2 (germline): SGHRS, YFSETQ. Trimming took off 2 bases at V and 7 bases at J, with 15 bases between the two ends. The CDR3 reads CASSFLVSGSGELFF. The DNA for the CDR3 is TGCGCCAGCAGCTTTCTAGTTTCCGGGAGCGGGGAGCTGTTTTTT.

This clonotype was observed a few times. CDR3 DNA sequence: TGCAGTGCTAGGGCGACAGGGGCGGGTGAAGCTTTCTTT. Protein sequence: CSARATGAGEAFF. The chain uses TRBV20-1 and TRBJ1-1; 8 bases are shared with TRBD1. J was trimmed by 7 bases and V by 3 bases; bases with no gene match: 7. The CDR3 is made up of 13 amino acids. Germline V gene lookup returns CDR1 DFQATT and CDR2 SNEGSKA (reference sequence).

V is TRBV25-1 and J is TRBJ2-3; 7 nucleotides agree with TRBD2. The CDR3 is 14 amino acids. The V segment lost 2 bases and the J segment 4 bases; nucleotides outside the gene matches: 3. Germline loops: CDR1 MGHDK, CDR2 SYGVNS. The CDR3, as DNA: TGTGCCAGCAGTGAAGTGGGGAGGGCAGATACGCAGTATTTT. Its protein product is CASSEVGRADTQYF.

The rearrangement joins TRBV5-1 to TRBJ1-1, with TRBD1 identical over 7 bases. Germline V gene data show CDR1 as SGHRS and CDR2 as YFSETQ. With V trimmed by 3 bases and J by 4 bases, 9 bases remained unmatched. This CDR3 spans 15 amino acids. The CDR3 region is CASSSGRAGGTEAFF. As DNA, the CDR3 is TGCGCCAGCAGCTCAGGTAGGGCAGGGGGCACTGAAGCTTTCTTT.

V usage is TRBV6-1 and J usage is TRBJ2-3; the D is unclear. The CDR3 sequence is 13 residues long. From germline, CDR1 is MNHNS and CDR2 SASEGT. V was clipped by 6 bases and J by 2 bases, with 9 bases between them. The CDR3 DNA follows: TGTGCCAGCAGGGGGATGATCACAGATACGCAGTATTTT. The encoded protein is CASRGMITDTQYF.

This clonotype was seen more than once but under ten times. The chain has TRBV7-2 and TRBJ2-5, with 7 bases lining up with TRBD2. Germline values: CDR1 SGHTA, CDR2 FQGNSA. This CDR3 contains 15 residues. J gave up 3 bases and V 5 bases, and 9 bases lay outside the gene matches. CDR3 region: CASSRILARKETQYF. The DNA for the CDR3 is TGTGCCAGCAGCCGCATACTAGCGAGAAAAGAGACCCAGTACTTC.

This clonotype was observed a handful of times. J is TRBJ1-3 and V is TRBV12-3 or TRBV12-4, with 7 bases aligning to TRBD1. V was pared by 6 bases and J by 2 bases, with 7 bases of the junction left unmatched. The CDR3 covers 15 residues. Written as DNA, the CDR3 is TGTGCCAGCAGACGGGACAGCTATGCTGGAAACACCATATATTTT. This codes for CASRRDSYAGNTIYF.

This clonotype has just a few counts. The chain recombines TRBV7-6 with TRBJ2-3; 10 bases agree with TRBD1. Germline V lookup: CDR1 SGHVS, CDR2 FNYEAQ. The V and J ends lost 6 bases and 6 bases, in that order; junction bases with no gene match: 9. The CDR3 totals 15 residues. CDR3 region: CASSVGQGRVDTQYF. In DNA, the CDR3 is TGTGCCAGCAGTGTGGGACAGGGGAGGGTGGATACGCAGTATTTT. The complete variable domain, with remaining parts taken from reference TRBV7-6 and TRBJ2-3, reads GAGVSQSPRYKVTKRGQDVALRCDPISGHVSLYWYRQALGQGPEFLTYFNYEAQQDKSGLPNDRFSAERPEGSISTLTIQRTEQRDSAMYRCASSVGQGRVDTQYFGPGTRLTVL.

This clonotype occurred a few times. The chain is built from TRBV12-3 or TRBV12-4 and TRBJ1-2; 7 nucleotides match TRBD1. This CDR3 has 13 residues. Unmatched junction bases numbered 7, after V lost 7 bases and J lost 5 bases. In DNA form, the CDR3 reads TGTGCCAGCACCCGGGACAGCAGATATGGCTACACCTTC. It encodes CASTRDSRYGYTF.

The chain has TRBV10-3 and TRBJ2-7; 11 bases agree with TRBD1. CDR3 length equals 19 residues. Germline loops: CDR1 ENHRY, CDR2 SYGVKD. The ends lost 2 bases at V and 6 bases at J; junction bases unmatched: 18. The CDR3 bases are TGTGCCATCAGTGAGGGTTCCTGGACAGGGGGCGTCCAATTCGCCGAGCAGTACTTC. Translation gives CAISEGSWTGGVQFAEQYF.

This clonotype was detected many times. The chain has TRBV12-3 or TRBV12-4 and TRBJ2-3; 7 bases map to TRBD1. The CDR3 spans 13 residues. The trim removed 5 bases at V and 4 bases at J, leaving 3 bases unmatched. CDR3: CASSATGADTQYF. The CDR3 region has the DNA TGTGCCAGCAGTGCAACAGGGGCAGATACGCAGTATTTT.

The chain combines TRBV20-1 with TRBJ2-7, with D perhaps matching TRBD2 (5 bases). This CDR3 has 14 amino acids. Trimming left V 5 bases short and J 1 base short, with 15 bases between. The germline V gene has CDR1 DFQATT and CDR2 SNEGSKA (reference sequence). As DNA, the CDR3 is TGCAGTGCTCGGACCCGGACTGATTCCTACGAGCAGTACTTC. This gives the protein CSARTRTDSYEQYF.

J is TRBJ2-5 and V is TRBV3-1, with 7 bases that match TRBD2. CDR3 length: 16 amino acids. CDR1 is LGHDT, CDR2 YNNKEL, per germline (reference sequence). Unmatched junction bases numbered 12, after V lost 4 bases and J lost 4 bases. The CDR3 DNA reads as TGTGCCAGCAGCCGCCCTAGCGGACCGACGGGAGAGACCCAGTACTTC. This sequence encodes CASSRPSGPTGETQYF.

This clonotype was seen a handful of times. This rearrangement joins TRBV25-1 to TRBJ2-6; no clear D gene. Germline loops: CDR1 MGHDK, CDR2 SYGVNS. Trimming removed 5 bases from V and 0 bases from J, with 14 bases in between. This CDR3 comprises 17 residues. The CDR3 sequence is CASSSVASSSGANVLTF. CDR3 nucleotide sequence: TGTGCCAGCAGTTCGGTTGCTTCAAGCTCTGGGGCCAACGTCCTGACTTTC. Using reference TRBV25-1 and TRBJ2-6 for the parts outside the CDR3, the full variable domain is EADIYQTPRYLVIGTGKKITLECSQTMGHDKMYWYQQDPGMELHLIHYSYGVNSTEKGDLSSESTVSRIRTEHFPLTLESARPSHTSQYLCASSSVASSSGANVLTFGAGSRLTVL.

The gene calls are TRBV4-1 and TRBJ2-3, with D maybe TRBD2 (6 bases). The CDR3 is made up of 14 amino acids. V was clipped by 3 bases and J by 5 bases, with 12 bases between them. Germline CDR1 reads MGHRA; CDR2 reads YSYEKL. The CDR3 sequence is CASSQGLRGDTQYF. In nucleotides, the CDR3 is TGCGCCAGCAGCCAGGGACTCCGCGGAGATACGCAGTATTTT.

This chain links TRBV5-1 with TRBJ1-2; D gene unclear. Trimming removed 5 bases at V and 4 bases at J, with 9 bases between. The CDR3 has 12 amino acids. Germline V gives CDR1 SGHRS, CDR2 YFSETQ. The CDR3 DNA follows: TGCGCCAGCAGGGCAGCTTCCTATGGCTACACCTTC. This sequence encodes CASRAASYGYTF.

V gene TRBV7-2 combines with J gene TRBJ2-1; 12 bases map to TRBD1. This CDR3 has 15 amino acids. CDR1 is SGHTA and CDR2 is FQGNSA in the germline V gene. The trim removed 5 bases at V and 8 bases at J, leaving 7 bases unmatched. The CDR3 DNA is TGTGCCAGCAGCGCCGGGACAGGGGGCCTATATGAGCAGTTCTTC. It yields the protein CASSAGTGGLYEQFF. The variable domain in full, completed from reference TRBV7-2 and TRBJ2-1, reads GAGVSQSPSNKVTEKGKDVELRCDPISGHTALYWYRQSLGQGLEFLIYFQGNSAPDKSGLPSDRFSAERTGGSVSTLTIQRTQQEDSAVYLCASSAGTGGLYEQFFGPGTRLTVL.

The rearrangement uses TRBV7-3 and TRBJ2-1, with 9 nucleotides matching TRBD1. The J segment lost 2 bases and the V segment lost 5 bases, leaving 4 bases of the junction unmatched. The germline CDR1 and CDR2 sequences are SGHTA and FQGTGA. The length of the CDR3 is 15 residues. Here the CDR3 DNA reads TGTGCCAGCAGCCCTAGGACAGGGGCCTACAATGAGCAGTTCTTC. This gives the protein CASSPRTGAYNEQFF. The entire variable domain, with the rest obtained from reference TRBV7-3 and TRBJ2-1, is as follows: GAGVSQTPSNKVTEKGKYVELRCDPISGHTALYWYRQSLGQGPEFLIYFQGTGAADDSGLPNDRFFAVRPEGSVSTLKIQRTERGDSAVYLCASSPRTGAYNEQFFGPGTRLTVL.